This TCR beta chain was recorded in a study of siplizumab effects on memory and regulatory T cells. Study summary: The authors ran mixed lymphocyte reactions in pairs, with siplizumab at around 0.91 ug/mL or without drug.

Each sample contributed roughly 9.3 x 10^4 TCR templates to the assay. TCRdb's copy holds only in-frame clones and misses some; the assay was immunoSEQ multiplex PCR. The sample contains around 8,000 clones, 35% to 45% of which appear only once. As described, mixed lymphocyte reaction cells underwent coculture at 37°C for a duration of 5 to 6 days. PBMCs labelled with CFSE (responders) and Violet Dye (stimulators) were mixed 1:1. Broader study findings: Assignment to unstimulated subsets succeeded for only a minor fraction of the alloreactive clones.

CDR1 MNHEY and CDR2 SMNVEV come from the germline V gene (reference sequence). Between the trimmed V and J ends, which lost 8 bases and 7 bases, there was a span of 15 bases. The CDR3 consists of 13 residues. Comments on this clone: No antigen is known for it.

This receptor was obtained from a human donor in good health; the cells came from an allogeneic mixed lymphocyte reaction. The V and J genes are TRBV27 and TRBJ2-1; unclear D gene. The sequencing sample was made of CFSE-low (dividing) CD8+ T cells sorted from an allogeneic mixed lymphocyte reaction. The CDR3: CASRTHRVNEQFF. The CDR3 bases are TGTGCCAGCCGAACCCATCGGGTGAATGAGCAGTTCTTC.